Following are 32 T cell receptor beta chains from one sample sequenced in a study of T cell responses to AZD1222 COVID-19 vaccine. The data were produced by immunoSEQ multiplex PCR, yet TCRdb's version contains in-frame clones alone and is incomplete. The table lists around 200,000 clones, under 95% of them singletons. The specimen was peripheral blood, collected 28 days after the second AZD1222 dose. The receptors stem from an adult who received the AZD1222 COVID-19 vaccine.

The CDR3: CASSQEYRGTVGYTF. The CDR3 DNA follows: TGTGCCAGCAGCCAAGAATACAGAGGGACGGTTGGCTACACCTTC. The chain links TRBV14 to TRBJ1-2; D possibly corresponds to TRBD1 (5 bases). Trimming removed 0 bases at V and 7 bases at J, with 15 bases between. The germline V gene has CDR1 SGHDN and CDR2 FVKESK. The CDR3 totals 15 residues.

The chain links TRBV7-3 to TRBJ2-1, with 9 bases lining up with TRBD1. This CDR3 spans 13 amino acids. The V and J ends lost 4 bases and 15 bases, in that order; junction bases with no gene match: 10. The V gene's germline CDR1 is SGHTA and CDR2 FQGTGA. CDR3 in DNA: TGTGCCAGCAGCTGGAGCCGGGACAGGGACAGGTTCTTC. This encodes CASSWSRDRDRFF.

The CDR3 reads CAISIKKATGDNYGYTF. The CDR3 nucleotides are TGTGCCATCAGTATTAAAAAGGCTACAGGGGACAACTATGGCTACACCTTC. This chain links TRBV10-3 with TRBJ1-2; 7 bases line up with TRBD1. Germline lookup yields CDR1 ENHRY and CDR2 SYGVKD. The trim removed 5 bases at V and 2 bases at J, leaving 14 bases unmatched. The CDR3 has 17 residues.

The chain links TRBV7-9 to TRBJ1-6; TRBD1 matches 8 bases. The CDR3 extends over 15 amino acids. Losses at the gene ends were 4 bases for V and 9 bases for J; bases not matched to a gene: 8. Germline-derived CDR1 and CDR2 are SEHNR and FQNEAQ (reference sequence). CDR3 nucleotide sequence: TGTGCCAGCAGCTCGACAGGGGCGGTGGGTTCACCCCTCCACTTT. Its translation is CASSSTGAVGSPLHF.

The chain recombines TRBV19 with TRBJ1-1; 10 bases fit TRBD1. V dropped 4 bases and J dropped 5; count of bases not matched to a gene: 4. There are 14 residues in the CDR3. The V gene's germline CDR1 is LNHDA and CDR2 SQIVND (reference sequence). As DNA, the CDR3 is TGTGCCAGTAGTAGACAGGGGGCGAAGACTGAAGCTTTCTTT. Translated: CASSRQGAKTEAFF.

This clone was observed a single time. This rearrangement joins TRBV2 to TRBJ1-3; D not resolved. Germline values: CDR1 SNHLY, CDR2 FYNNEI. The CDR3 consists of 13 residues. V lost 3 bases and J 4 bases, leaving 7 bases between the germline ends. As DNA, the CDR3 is TGTGCCAGCAGTGACATAACGGGAAACACCATATATTTT. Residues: CASSDITGNTIYF.

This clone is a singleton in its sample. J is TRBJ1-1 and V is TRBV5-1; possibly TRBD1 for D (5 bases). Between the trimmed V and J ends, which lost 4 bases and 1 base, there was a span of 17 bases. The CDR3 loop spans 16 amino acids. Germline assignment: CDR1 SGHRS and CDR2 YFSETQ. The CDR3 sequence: CASSPDPDSPNTEAFF. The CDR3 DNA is TGCGCCAGCAGCCCCGACCCCGACAGCCCGAACACTGAAGCTTTCTTT.

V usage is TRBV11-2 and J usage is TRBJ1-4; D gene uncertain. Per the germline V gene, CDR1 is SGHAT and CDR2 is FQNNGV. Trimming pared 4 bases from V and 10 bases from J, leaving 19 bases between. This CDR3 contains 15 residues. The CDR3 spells CASSSLVGGGGKLFF. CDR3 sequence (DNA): TGTGCCAGCAGCTCCCTTGTTGGTGGAGGAGGAAAACTGTTTTTT.

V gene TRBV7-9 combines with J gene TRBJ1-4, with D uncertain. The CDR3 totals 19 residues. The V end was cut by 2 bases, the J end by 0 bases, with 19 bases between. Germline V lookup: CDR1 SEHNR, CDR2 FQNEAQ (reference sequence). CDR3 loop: CASSLLGTADFATNEKLFF. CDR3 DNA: TGTGCCAGCAGCTTATTAGGTACGGCTGACTTTGCAACTAATGAAAAACTGTTTTTT.

CDR3 coding DNA: TGTGCCAGTAGTATCGGGCCGCTATCTGGAAACACCATATATTTT. Translated, it gives CASSIGPLSGNTIYF. The chain has TRBV19 and TRBJ1-3; D unclear. The CDR3 is made up of 15 amino acids. Germline V CDR1 and CDR2: LNHDA, SQIVND (reference sequence). The V end was cut by 3 bases, the J end by 1 base, with 10 bases between.

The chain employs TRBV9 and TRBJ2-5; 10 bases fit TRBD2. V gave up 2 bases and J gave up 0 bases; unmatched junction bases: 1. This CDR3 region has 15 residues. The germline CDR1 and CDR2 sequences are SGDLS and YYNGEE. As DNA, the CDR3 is TGTGCCAGCAGCGTCGGACTAGCGGACCAAGAGACCCAGTACTTC. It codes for CASSVGLADQETQYF.

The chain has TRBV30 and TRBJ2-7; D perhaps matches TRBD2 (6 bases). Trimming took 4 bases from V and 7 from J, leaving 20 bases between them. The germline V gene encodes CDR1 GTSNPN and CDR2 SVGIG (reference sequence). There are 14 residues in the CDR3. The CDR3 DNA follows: TGTGCCTGGATGCTCGAGGGACCGGGGACTGAGCAGTACTTC. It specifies CAWMLEGPGTEQYF.

CDR3 sequence: CASSQVILRGAADTQYF. The DNA for the CDR3 is TGTGCCAGCAGCCAAGTTATTCTACGGGGAGCGGCAGATACGCAGTATTTT. The chain employs TRBV3-1 (or the pseudogene TRBV3-2) and TRBJ2-3; D perhaps matches TRBD2 (5 bases). The CDR3 is made up of 17 amino acids. With 1 base removed from V and 4 bases from J, the gap between germline ends came to 18 bases. The V gene's germline CDR1 is LGHDT and CDR2 YNNKEL (reference sequence).

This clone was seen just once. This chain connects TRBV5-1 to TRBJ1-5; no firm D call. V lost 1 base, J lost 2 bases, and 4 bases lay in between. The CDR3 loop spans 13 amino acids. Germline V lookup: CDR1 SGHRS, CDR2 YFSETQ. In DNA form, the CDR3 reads TGCGCCAGCAGCTTGACAGGCAATCAGCCCCAGCATTTT. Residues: CASSLTGNQPQHF.

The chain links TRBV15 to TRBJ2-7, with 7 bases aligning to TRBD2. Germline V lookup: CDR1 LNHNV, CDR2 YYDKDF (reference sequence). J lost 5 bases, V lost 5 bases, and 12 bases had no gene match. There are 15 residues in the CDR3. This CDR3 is CATSGLGAGIDEQYF. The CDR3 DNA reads TGTGCCACCAGCGGGTTGGGAGCGGGGATCGACGAGCAGTACTTC.

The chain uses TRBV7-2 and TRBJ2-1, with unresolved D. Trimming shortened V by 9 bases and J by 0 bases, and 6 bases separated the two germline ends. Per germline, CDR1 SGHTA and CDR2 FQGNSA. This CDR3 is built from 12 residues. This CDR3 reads CASSFSYNEQFF. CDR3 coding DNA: TGTGCCAGTTCCTTCTCCTACAATGAGCAGTTCTTC. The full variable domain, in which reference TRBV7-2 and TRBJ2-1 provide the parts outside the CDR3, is GAGVSQSPSNKVTEKGKDVELRCDPISGHTALYWYRQSLGQGLEFLIYFQGNSAPDKSGLPSDRFSAERTGGSVSTLTIQRTQQEDSAVYLCASSFSYNEQFFGPGTRLTVL.

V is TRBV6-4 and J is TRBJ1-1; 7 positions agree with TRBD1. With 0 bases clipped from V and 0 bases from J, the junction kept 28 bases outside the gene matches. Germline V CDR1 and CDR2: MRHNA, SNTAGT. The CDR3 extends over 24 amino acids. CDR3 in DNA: TGTGCCAGCAGTGACTCGGACAGGTATTTAACCACCCCGGGGCGGTGGTTGGTGAACACTGAAGCTTTCTTT. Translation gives CASSDSDRYLTTPGRWLVNTEAFF.

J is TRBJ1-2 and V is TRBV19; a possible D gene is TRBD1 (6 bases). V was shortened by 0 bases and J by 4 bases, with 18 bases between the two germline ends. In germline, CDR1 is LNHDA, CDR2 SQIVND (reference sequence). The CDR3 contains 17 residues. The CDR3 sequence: CASSIDQLQGFGYGYTF. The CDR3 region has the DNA TGTGCCAGTAGTATAGACCAATTACAGGGTTTTGGCTATGGCTACACCTTC. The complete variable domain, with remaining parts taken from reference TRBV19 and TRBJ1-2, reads DGGITQSPKYLFRKEGQNVTLSCEQNLNHDAMYWYRQDPGQGLRLIYYSQIVNDFQKGDIAEGYSVSREKKESFPLTVTSAQKNPTAFYLCASSIDQLQGFGYGYTFGSGTRLTVV.

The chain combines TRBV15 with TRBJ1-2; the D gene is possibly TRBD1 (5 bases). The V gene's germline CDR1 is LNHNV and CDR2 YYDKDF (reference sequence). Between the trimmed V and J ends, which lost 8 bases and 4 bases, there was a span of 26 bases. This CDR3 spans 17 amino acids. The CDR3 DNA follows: TGTGCCACCCTTAAAGTTCCTGGCGAAGGGGCGGGCTATGGCTACACCTTC. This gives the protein CATLKVPGEGAGYGYTF.

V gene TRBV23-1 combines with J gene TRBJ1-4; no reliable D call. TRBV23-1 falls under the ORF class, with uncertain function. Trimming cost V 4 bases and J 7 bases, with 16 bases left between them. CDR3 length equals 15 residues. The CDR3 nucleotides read TGCGCCAGCAGTCGAGACTTTAGGAGGAGTGAAAAACTGTTTTTT. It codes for CASSRDFRRSEKLFF.

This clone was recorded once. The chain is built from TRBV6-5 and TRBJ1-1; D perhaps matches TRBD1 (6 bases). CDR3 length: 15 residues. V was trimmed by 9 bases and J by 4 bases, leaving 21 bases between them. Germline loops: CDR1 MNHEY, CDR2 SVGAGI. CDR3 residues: CASRGDLRGVTEAFF. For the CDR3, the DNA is TGTGCCAGTAGGGGGGACCTACGAGGGGTCACTGAAGCTTTCTTT.

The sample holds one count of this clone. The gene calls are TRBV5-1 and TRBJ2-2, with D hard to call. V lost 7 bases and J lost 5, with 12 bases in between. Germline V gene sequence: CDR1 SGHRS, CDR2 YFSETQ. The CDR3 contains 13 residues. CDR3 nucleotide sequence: TGCGCCAGCCAATGGGGATGGACCGGGGAGCTGTTTTTT. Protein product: CASQWGWTGELFF. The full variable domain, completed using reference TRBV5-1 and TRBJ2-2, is KAGVTQTPRYLIKTRGQQVTLSCSPISGHRSVSWYQQTPGQGLQFLFEYFSETQRNKGNFPGRFSGRQFSNSRSEMNVSTLELGDSALYLCASQWGWTGELFFGEGSRLTVL.

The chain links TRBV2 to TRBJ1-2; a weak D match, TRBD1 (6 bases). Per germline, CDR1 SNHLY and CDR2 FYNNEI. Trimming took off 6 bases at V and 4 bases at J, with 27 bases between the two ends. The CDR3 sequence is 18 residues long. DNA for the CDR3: TGTGCCAGCAGCGTCCGATACAACAACAGGGCGAGGATCTATGGCTACACCTTC. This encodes CASSVRYNNRARIYGYTF.

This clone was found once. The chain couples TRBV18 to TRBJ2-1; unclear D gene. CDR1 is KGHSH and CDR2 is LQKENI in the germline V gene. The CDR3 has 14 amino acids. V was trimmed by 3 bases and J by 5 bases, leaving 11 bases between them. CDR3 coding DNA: TGTGCCAGCTCACCCTTGACGAGAAACAATGAGCAGTTCTTC. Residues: CASSPLTRNNEQFF. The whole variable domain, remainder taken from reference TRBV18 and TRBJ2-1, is NAGVMQNPRHLVRRRGQEARLRCSPMKGHSHVYWYRQLPEEGLKFMVYLQKENIIDESGMPKERFSAEFPKEGPSILRIQQVVRGDSAAYFCASSPLTRNNEQFFGPGTRLTVL.

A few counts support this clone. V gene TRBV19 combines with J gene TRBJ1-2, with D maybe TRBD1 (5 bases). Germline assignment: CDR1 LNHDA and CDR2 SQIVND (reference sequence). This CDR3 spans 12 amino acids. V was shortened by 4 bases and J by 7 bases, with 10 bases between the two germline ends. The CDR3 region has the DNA TGTGCCAGTAGTACCGGGACCCTTGGCTACACCTTC. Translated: CASSTGTLGYTF.

This chain's CDR3 is CASSLSRGRTEAFF. The CDR3 bases are TGTGCCAGCAGTCTATCGAGGGGGCGCACTGAAGCTTTCTTT. The V call is TRBV28, the J call TRBJ1-1; the match to TRBD1 covers 7 bases. V shed 5 bases and J 4 bases; nucleotides not matched to a gene: 7. The CDR3 sequence is 14 residues long. Germline CDR1 is MDHEN and CDR2 is SYDVKM.

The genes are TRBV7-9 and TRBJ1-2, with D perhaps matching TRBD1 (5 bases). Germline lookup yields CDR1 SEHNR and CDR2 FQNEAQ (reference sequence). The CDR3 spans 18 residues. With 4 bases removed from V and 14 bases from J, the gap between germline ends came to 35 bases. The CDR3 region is CASSSKSGVAMEEAPGTF. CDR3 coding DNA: TGTGCCAGCAGCTCAAAATCAGGCGTCGCGATGGAGGAAGCCCCAGGGACCTTC.

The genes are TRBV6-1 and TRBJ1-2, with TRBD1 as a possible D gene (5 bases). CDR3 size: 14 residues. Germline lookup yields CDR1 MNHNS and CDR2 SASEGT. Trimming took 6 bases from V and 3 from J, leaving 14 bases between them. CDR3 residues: CASRTGTEYYGYTF. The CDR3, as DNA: TGTGCCAGCAGAACCGGGACGGAGTACTATGGCTACACCTTC.

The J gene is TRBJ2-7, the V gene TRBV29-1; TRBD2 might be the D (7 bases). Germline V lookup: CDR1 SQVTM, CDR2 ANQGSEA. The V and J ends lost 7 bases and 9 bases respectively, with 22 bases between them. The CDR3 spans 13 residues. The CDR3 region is CSAGEGTPAGQYF. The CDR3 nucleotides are TGCAGCGCTGGGGAGGGGACACCCGCGGGGCAGTACTTC.

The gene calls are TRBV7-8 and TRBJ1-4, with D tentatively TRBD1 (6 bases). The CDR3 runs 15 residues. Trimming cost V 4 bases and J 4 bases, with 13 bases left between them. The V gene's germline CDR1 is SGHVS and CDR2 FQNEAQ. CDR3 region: CASSSLDRFNEKLFF. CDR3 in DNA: TGTGCCAGCAGCTCCCTGGACAGATTTAATGAAAAACTGTTTTTT.

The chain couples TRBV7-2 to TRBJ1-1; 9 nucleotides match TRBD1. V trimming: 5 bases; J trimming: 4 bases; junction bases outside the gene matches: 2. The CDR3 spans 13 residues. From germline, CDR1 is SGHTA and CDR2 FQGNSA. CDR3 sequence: CASSMTGGTEAFF. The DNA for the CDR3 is TGTGCCAGCAGCATGACAGGGGGCACTGAAGCTTTCTTT.

The CDR3 region is CASSLYPGTTNTGELFF. CDR3 sequence (DNA): TGTGCCAGCAGTCTCTATCCCGGGACAACGAACACCGGGGAGCTGTTTTTT. The genes are TRBV6-6 and TRBJ2-2, with D perhaps matching TRBD1 (6 bases). The germline gives CDR1 MNHNY, CDR2 SVGAGI (reference sequence). CDR3 length: 17 residues. V lost 5 bases, J lost 0 bases, and 16 bases lay in between.